The 16 T cell receptor beta chains in this list originate from one sample, sequenced in a study of OX40 agonist ivuxolimab in advanced cancers. TCRdb's copy holds only in-frame clones and misses some; the assay was immunoSEQ multiplex PCR. The sample lists some 64,000 clones, 82% seen once, with more than 0.4% in the top ten. Sequenced material: CD4+ or CD8+ T cells sorted from blood, taken in a trial of the OX40 agonist ivuxolimab. All receptors derive from an adult with an advanced solid tumor such as melanoma, head and neck, liver or kidney cancer.

The gene calls are TRBV25-1 and TRBJ1-2, with 9 bases lining up with TRBD1. Germline CDR1 reads MGHDK; CDR2 reads SYGVNS. The ends lost 6 bases at V and 4 bases at J; junction bases unmatched: 18. The CDR3 loop spans 18 amino acids. The CDR3 bases are TGTGCCAGCAGCCCCGTCCCAGGACAGGGGTCTTCTTCCTATGGCTACACCTTC. Protein product: CASSPVPGQGSSSYGYTF.

This chain joins TRBV18 and TRBJ2-3; D remains ambiguous. V was cut by 3 bases and J by 0 bases, with 10 bases left in between. The germline CDR1 and CDR2 sequences are KGHSH and LQKENI. This CDR3 has 15 residues. CDR3 DNA sequence: TGTGCCAGCTCACCTGGTAGTACTAGCACAGATACGCAGTATTTT. Translated: CASSPGSTSTDTQYF.

A few counts support this clone. The chain recombines TRBV29-1 with TRBJ2-1; 13 positions match TRBD2. The CDR3 is 18 amino acids. V lost 7 bases to trimming and J lost 2 bases; unmatched junction nucleotides: 14. The V gene's germline CDR1 is SQVTM and CDR2 ANQGSEA. Here the CDR3 reads CSAMSLAGGQRTYNEQFF. The DNA for the CDR3 is TGCAGCGCCATGTCACTAGCGGGAGGGCAGAGAACCTACAATGAGCAGTTCTTC.

This chain joins TRBV4-2 and TRBJ2-1, with 8 nucleotides matching TRBD1. CDR3 length: 16 amino acids. V was pared by 4 bases and J by 7 bases, with 12 bases of the junction left unmatched. Per the germline V gene, CDR1 is LGHNA and CDR2 is YNFKEQ. CDR3 in DNA: TGTGCCAGCAGCCCACCCAGGGGGCTTTTTGGAAATGAGCAGTTCTTC. Amino acids: CASSPPRGLFGNEQFF.

The chain has TRBV7-2 and TRBJ2-7; the D gene is possibly TRBD1 (6 bases). The germline V gene encodes CDR1 SGHTA and CDR2 FQGNSA. Deletions cut 1 base from V and 0 bases from J, with 13 bases between. The CDR3 loop spans 16 amino acids. Written as DNA, the CDR3 is TGTGCCAGCAGCTTAGAAAGGACAGTAAGCTCCTACGAGCAGTACTTC. Translating gives CASSLERTVSSYEQYF.

The CDR3 coding sequence is TGTGCCAGCTCAAGACTAGCGGGAGTCTCCAATGAGCAGTTCTTC. Translation gives CASSRLAGVSNEQFF. The chain uses TRBV18 and TRBJ2-1, with 12 positions matching TRBD2. The CDR3 extends over 15 amino acids. Per germline, CDR1 KGHSH and CDR2 LQKENI. V gave up 5 bases and J gave up 6 bases; unmatched junction bases: 5.

The chain has TRBV7-9 and TRBJ2-7; either TRBD1 or TRBD2 may fit D (6 bases each). This CDR3 is 13 amino acids long. V lost 11 bases and J 1 base, leaving 15 bases between the germline ends. Germline values: CDR1 SEHNR, CDR2 FQNEAQ (reference sequence). CDR3: CASGGGRSYEQYF. As DNA, the CDR3 is TGTGCCTCAGGAGGGGGGCGTTCCTACGAGCAGTACTTC.

The rearrangement joins TRBV28 to TRBJ2-6; the D gene is possibly TRBD2 (6 bases). This CDR3 region has 15 residues. Germline V lookup: CDR1 MDHEN, CDR2 SYDVKM. Trimming took off 6 bases at V and 1 base at J, with 10 bases between the two ends. CDR3 region: CASSSRGSGANVLTF. The CDR3 region has the DNA TGTGCCAGCAGCTCCCGGGGGTCTGGGGCCAACGTCCTGACTTTC.

The rearrangement links TRBV11-2 to TRBJ2-2; D possibly matches TRBD1 or TRBD2 (5 bases each). Germline CDR1 is SGHAT and CDR2 is FQNNGV. The CDR3 is 15 amino acids. V lost 8 bases to trimming and J lost 1 base, with 14 bases between them. This CDR3 is CASRVGTMNTGELFF. The CDR3 DNA sequence: TGTGCCAGCCGAGTAGGGACGATGAACACCGGGGAGCTGTTTTTT. Based on the CDR3 plus reference TRBV11-2 and TRBJ2-2, the full variable domain is EAGVAQSPRYKIIEKRQSVAFWCNPISGHATLYWYQQILGQGPKLLIQFQNNGVVDDSQLPKDRFSAERLKGVDSTLKIQPAKLEDSAVYLCASRVGTMNTGELFFGEGSRLTVL.

The rearrangement links TRBV6-6 to TRBJ1-2; D gene ambiguous. This CDR3 is 13 amino acids long. V was pared by 0 bases and J by 8 bases, with 10 bases between. Germline V gene sequence: CDR1 MNHNY, CDR2 SVGAGI (reference sequence). CDR3 region: CASSYSGGGGYTF. The CDR3 region has the DNA TGTGCCAGCAGTTACTCGGGAGGAGGCGGCTACACCTTC.

The chain is built from TRBV27 and TRBJ2-1, with a tentative D call TRBD2 (6 bases). Germline CDR1 reads MNHEY; CDR2 reads SMNVEV (reference sequence). Trimming pared 3 bases from V and 4 bases from J, leaving 16 bases between. This CDR3 is built from 16 residues. The CDR3 is CASSFPQRVLYNEQFF. The DNA for the CDR3 is TGTGCCAGCAGTTTTCCCCAGCGGGTGTTATACAATGAGCAGTTCTTC.

The V gene is TRBV5-6, the J gene TRBJ2-7, with TRBD2 identical over 8 bases. CDR3 size: 14 residues. Trimming took 4 bases from V and 4 from J; bases not matched to a gene: 7. From germline, CDR1 is SGHDT and CDR2 YYEEEE. The CDR3 loop is CASSRGLELYEQYF. In DNA form, the CDR3 reads TGTGCCAGCAGCAGGGGACTAGAACTGTACGAGCAGTACTTC.

This chain links TRBV7-2 with TRBJ1-2, with 7 bases identical to TRBD1. The germline CDR1 and CDR2 sequences are SGHTA and FQGNSA. This CDR3 is built from 14 residues. After removal of 1 base from V and 8 bases from J, the junction contained 7 bases not matched to a gene. The CDR3 region has the DNA TGTGCCAGCAGCTTAGTCCTAACAGGGGCGGGCTACACCTTC. Translated, it gives CASSLVLTGAGYTF. Complete variable domain (other parts from reference TRBV7-2 and TRBJ1-2): GAGVSQSPSNKVTEKGKDVELRCDPISGHTALYWYRQSLGQGLEFLIYFQGNSAPDKSGLPSDRFSAERTGGSVSTLTIQRTQQEDSAVYLCASSLVLTGAGYTFGSGTRLTVV.

This chain joins TRBV5-1 and TRBJ2-1, with D tentatively TRBD1 (5 bases). This CDR3 region has 14 residues. V lost 0 bases to trimming and J lost 7 bases, with 11 bases between them. Germline V gives CDR1 SGHRS, CDR2 YFSETQ. Here the CDR3 DNA reads TGCGCCAGCAGCTTGGGGATATCAGGGAATGAGCAGTTCTTC. Its translation is CASSLGISGNEQFF.

V and J are TRBV5-1 and TRBJ2-5; the D is unclear. There are 11 residues in the CDR3. The V and J ends lost 5 bases and 1 base respectively, with 3 bases between them. Germline-derived CDR1 and CDR2 are SGHRS and YFSETQ. The DNA for the CDR3 is TGCGCCAGCAGATTCCAAGAGACCCAGTACTTC. Residues: CASRFQETQYF.

This clone was counted only a few times. This chain uses TRBV19 with TRBJ2-7; a possible D gene is TRBD1 (6 bases). The length of the CDR3 is 13 residues. CDR1 is LNHDA, CDR2 SQIVND, per germline (reference sequence). Trimming stripped 9 bases from V and 5 bases from J, with 17 bases between. This CDR3 is CASTRGRGDEQYF. In DNA, the CDR3 is TGTGCCAGCACGAGGGGGAGAGGCGACGAGCAGTACTTC.